This passage covers 7 T cell receptor beta chains from one sample sequenced in a study of blood T cell repertoires in COVID-19. Generated by immunoSEQ multiplex PCR, the TCRdb table keeps only in-frame clones and is missing some. The data contain some 250,000 clones, roughly 90% of them singletons. Sequencing used peripheral blood. The receptors were gathered from a woman under 40 with acute or convalescent COVID-19.

This clone is a singleton in its sample. The chain has TRBV30 and TRBJ1-2; the D gene is possibly TRBD1 (6 bases). V was trimmed by 5 bases and J by 5 bases, leaving 12 bases between them. The CDR3 has 12 amino acids. The V gene's germline CDR1 is GTSNPN and CDR2 SVGIG (reference sequence). CDR3 sequence: CAWVRDTYGYTF. In nucleotides, the CDR3 is TGTGCCTGGGTCCGGGACACATATGGCTACACCTTC.

This clone was picked up a small number of times. The genes are TRBV7-2 and TRBJ1-2; no reliable D call. This CDR3 contains 15 residues. Trimming left V 6 bases short and J 2 bases short, with 16 bases between. Germline assignment: CDR1 SGHTA and CDR2 FQGNSA. The CDR3 region has the DNA TGTGCCAGCAGATTGGGCAAGGGAGTAAACTATGGCTACACCTTC. Its translation is CASRLGKGVNYGYTF. The full variable domain, rest sourced from reference TRBV7-2 and TRBJ1-2, is GAGVSQSPSNKVTEKGKDVELRCDPISGHTALYWYRQSLGQGLEFLIYFQGNSAPDKSGLPSDRFSAERTGGSVSTLTIQRTQQEDSAVYLCASRLGKGVNYGYTFGSGTRLTVV.

The V call is TRBV6-4, the J call TRBJ1-4; D may be TRBD1 (6 bases). V was trimmed by 6 bases and J by 7 bases, leaving 15 bases between them. The CDR3 sequence is 14 residues long. In germline, CDR1 is MRHNA, CDR2 SNTAGT. In DNA, the CDR3 is TGTGCCAGCAGGACAGGCGACTTCGGTGAAAAACTGTTTTTT. This encodes CASRTGDFGEKLFF.

This clone was detected only a few times. This chain uses TRBV12-3 or TRBV12-4 with TRBJ2-3, with D tentatively TRBD1 (5 bases). V shed 3 bases and J shed 2 bases, with 6 bases lying between them. The CDR3 length is 13 residues. The CDR3 here is CASSFRDTDTQYF. For the CDR3, the DNA is TGTGCCAGCAGTTTCAGGGACACAGATACGCAGTATTTT.

This sequence joins TRBV6-5 and TRBJ2-7, with 8 bases aligning to TRBD1. V lost 5 bases to trimming and J lost 4 bases; unmatched junction nucleotides: 4. Germline lookup yields CDR1 MNHEY and CDR2 SVGAGI. This CDR3 is 13 amino acids long. The CDR3 protein is CASSQGAEYEQYF. The CDR3 DNA is TGTGCCAGCAGTCAGGGGGCGGAATACGAGCAGTACTTC.

This sequence joins TRBV6-2 or TRBV6-3 and TRBJ2-1; no clear D gene. Trimming stripped 6 bases from V and 8 bases from J, with 32 bases between. Germline V gene data show CDR1 as MNHEY and CDR2 as SVGEGT. This CDR3 spans 19 amino acids. CDR3 sequence (DNA): TGTGCCAGCAGCCAGCATCGTAAGGCGGCGAACCGCGGTTGGCATGAGCAGTTCTTC. This encodes CASSQHRKAANRGWHEQFF.

The chain combines TRBV6-2 or TRBV6-3 with TRBJ2-1; no clear D gene. The germline CDR1 and CDR2 sequences are MNHEY and SVGEGT. V was clipped by 0 bases and J by 0 bases, with 15 bases between them. This CDR3 is 18 amino acids long. The CDR3 nucleotides are TGTGCCAGCAGTTACTCGATGGGCTACCGTAGCTCCTACAATGAGCAGTTCTTC. Its protein is CASSYSMGYRSSYNEQFF.